This TCR beta chain was captured by sequencing in a study of blood T cell repertoires in COVID-19. Study summary: In each case, the material was cDNA or gDNA derived from T cells, B-cell-depleted T cells, or PBMCs.

Participants had their cohort set by participant-reported clinical history. Recovered status applied to Cohort 3 donors who had two consecutive negative PCRs. It also applied to those with clearance or with symptom resolution. This table comes from immunoSEQ multiplex PCR, and its TCRdb copy is limited to in-frame clones, with some not included. The data show under 300,000 clones, 88% seen once. The germline gives CDR1 SGHTA, CDR2 FQGNSA. Trimming cost V 3 bases and J 1 base, with 9 bases left between them. CDR3 length: 14 residues. This chain joins TRBV7-2 and TRBJ1-1; D ambiguous. What was sequenced was PBMCs or T cells enriched from blood (not recorded which). The origin of this receptor is a woman in her forties or fifties who had recovered from COVID-19. This CDR3 is CASSLSRANTEAFF. DNA for the CDR3: TGTGCCAGCAGCTTGAGTCGAGCGAACACTGAAGCTTTCTTT.